This T cell receptor beta chain was found in a study of beta chain features in type 1 diabetes. Study-wide results and limits: Within each of all four CD4+ subsets, Type 1 diabetes patients had TCRB CDR3s that were moderately but significantly shorter.

This clone was seen a few times. The target antigen is unknown. The whole isolated RNA underwent reverse transcription, so sequencing captured expressed TCRB transcripts. Data came from immunoSEQ multiplex PCR; TCRdb stores just in-frame clones and leaves some out. The sample gives more than 250,000 clones, more than 13% of which show up once; 0.017% is in the top ten. The trim removed 3 bases at V and 5 bases at J, leaving 3 bases unmatched. Germline values: CDR1 MDHEN, CDR2 SYDVKM. This CDR3 is built from 14 residues. The specimen was naive CD4+ T cells from blood. This clonotype was obtained from a man younger than 45 with type 1 diabetes. This sequence joins TRBV28 and TRBJ2-4, with 8 positions matching TRBD2. CDR3 protein: CASSFSGGENIQYF. The CDR3 bases are TGTGCCAGCAGTTTCTCGGGGGGGGAAAACATTCAGTACTTC.